Sequencing of this T cell receptor beta chain was carried out in a study of identical twins. Notes on the study in general: Excess sharing by twins proved weaker in beta out-of-frame sequences. While abundant cord blood beta clonotypes carried fewer insertions, memory repertoires showed no such pattern. Conclusions came from cross-sectional statistical analysis, not from following the same donors.

The table lists this clonotype with a few counts. Its antigen is unknown. TCRdb processed the 5' RACE reads anew with MiXCR; each CDR3 protein has one entry. Of about 530,000 distinct CDR3 sequences listed, under 25% were seen once; the top ten hold around 0.48%. The same specimen was also included in a second study, on yellow fever vaccine responses in identical twins.

Sequencing input: CD4+ T cells sorted from blood. This receptor was identified in a young woman in good health.

The CDR3 loop is CASSPRMGQQSETQYF. The CDR3, as DNA: TGTGCCAGCTCACCACGAATGGGACAGCAGTCAGAGACCCAGTACTTC. This chain joins TRBV18 and TRBJ2-5, with 7 bases fitting TRBD1. V shed 1 base, J shed 4 bases, and the junction held 9 bases outside the gene matches. This CDR3 spans 16 amino acids. Germline V gene data show CDR1 as KGHSH and CDR2 as LQKENI.